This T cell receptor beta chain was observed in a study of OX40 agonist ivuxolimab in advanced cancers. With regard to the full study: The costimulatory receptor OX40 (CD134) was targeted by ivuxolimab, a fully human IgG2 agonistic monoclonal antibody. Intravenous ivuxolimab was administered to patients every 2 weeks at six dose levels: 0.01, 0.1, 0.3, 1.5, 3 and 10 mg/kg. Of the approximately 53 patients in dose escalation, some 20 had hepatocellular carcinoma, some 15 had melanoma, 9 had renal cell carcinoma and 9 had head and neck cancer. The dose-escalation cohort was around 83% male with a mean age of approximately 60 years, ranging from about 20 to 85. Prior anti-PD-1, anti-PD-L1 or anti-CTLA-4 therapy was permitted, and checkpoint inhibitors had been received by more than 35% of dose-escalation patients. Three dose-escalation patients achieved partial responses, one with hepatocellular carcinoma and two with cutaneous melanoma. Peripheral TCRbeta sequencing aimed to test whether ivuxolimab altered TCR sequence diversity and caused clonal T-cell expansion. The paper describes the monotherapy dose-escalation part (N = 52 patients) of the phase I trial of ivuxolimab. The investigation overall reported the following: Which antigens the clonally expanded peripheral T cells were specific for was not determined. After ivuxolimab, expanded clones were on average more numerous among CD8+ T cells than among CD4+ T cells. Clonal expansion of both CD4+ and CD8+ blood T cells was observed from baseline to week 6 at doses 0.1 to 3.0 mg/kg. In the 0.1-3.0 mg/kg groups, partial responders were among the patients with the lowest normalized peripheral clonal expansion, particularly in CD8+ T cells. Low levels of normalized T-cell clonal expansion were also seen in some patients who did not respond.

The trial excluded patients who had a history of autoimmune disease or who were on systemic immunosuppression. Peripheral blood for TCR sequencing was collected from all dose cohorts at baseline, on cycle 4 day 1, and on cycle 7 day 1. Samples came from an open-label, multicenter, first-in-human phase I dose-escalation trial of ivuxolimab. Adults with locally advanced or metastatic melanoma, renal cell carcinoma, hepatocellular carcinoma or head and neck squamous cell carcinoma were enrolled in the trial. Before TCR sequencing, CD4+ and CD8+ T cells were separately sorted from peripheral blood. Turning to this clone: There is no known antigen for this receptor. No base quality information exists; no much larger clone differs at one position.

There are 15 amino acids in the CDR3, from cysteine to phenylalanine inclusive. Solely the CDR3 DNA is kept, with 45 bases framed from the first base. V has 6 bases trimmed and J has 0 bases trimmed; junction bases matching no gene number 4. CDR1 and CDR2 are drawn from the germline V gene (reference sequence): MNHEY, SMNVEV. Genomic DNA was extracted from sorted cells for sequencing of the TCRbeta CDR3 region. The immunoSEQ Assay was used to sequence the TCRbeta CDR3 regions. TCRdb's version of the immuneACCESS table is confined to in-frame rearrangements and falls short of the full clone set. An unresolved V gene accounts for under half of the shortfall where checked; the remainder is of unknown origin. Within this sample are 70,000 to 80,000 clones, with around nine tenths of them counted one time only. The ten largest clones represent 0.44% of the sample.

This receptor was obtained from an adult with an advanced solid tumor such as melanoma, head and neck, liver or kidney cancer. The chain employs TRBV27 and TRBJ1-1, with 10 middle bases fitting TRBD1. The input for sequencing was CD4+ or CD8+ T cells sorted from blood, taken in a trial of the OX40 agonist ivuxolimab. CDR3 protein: CASRGQGMMNTEAFF. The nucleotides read TGTGCCAGCAGGGGACAGGGGATGATGAACACTGAAGCTTTCTTT.